This TCR beta chain was observed in a study of T cell repertoires in cytomegalovirus infection. Across the study: Shared public TCR beta signatures pointed to both CMV infection and a matching HLA type. Points from the study as a whole: Carriage of CMV together with the relevant HLA was identifiable through cumulative public TCR beta family frequency. Dominating the ex vivo response were TCR beta clonotypes that were CMV-specific and HLA-C-restricted.

MiXCR was run by TCRdb on the reads, yielding one entry per CDR3 protein. This table holds about 740,000 distinct CDR3 sequences, around 31% found once. This clonotype was picked up a small number of times. Its target is unknown. The TCR was taken from a human donor in good health (CMV status not recorded). Some clones in this sample may be carry-over from other donors' samples. Specimen: cultured PBMCs, collected from culture after CMV antigen stimulation.

CDR3 protein: CSARDGGTADTQYF. The CDR3 DNA reads TGCAGTGCTAGAGATGGCGGGACGGCAGATACGCAGTATTTT. This chain connects TRBV20-1 to TRBJ2-3; D might be TRBD2 (6 bases). V was trimmed by 0 bases and J by 4 bases, leaving 11 bases between them. CDR3 length equals 14 residues. Germline V gene lookup returns CDR1 DFQATT and CDR2 SNEGSKA (reference sequence).